A single sample gave rise to the 11 T cell receptor beta chains below, sequenced in a study of blood T cell repertoires in COVID-19. The method was immunoSEQ multiplex PCR; TCRdb's version includes in-frame clones alone and lacks a portion of them. Here the sample spans 250,000 to 350,000 clones, around 92% being singletons. Sequenced input: peripheral blood. The receptors stem from a man in his late teens or twenties who had recovered from COVID-19.

This clone appeared once. The chain employs TRBV6-5 and TRBJ2-7; perhaps TRBD1 as D (6 bases). The germline V gene has CDR1 MNHEY and CDR2 SVGAGI. V was cut by 6 bases and J by 0 bases, with 12 bases left in between. This CDR3 is built from 14 residues. The CDR3 DNA reads as TGTGCCAGCAGGGGGACACAGAGCTCCTACGAGCAGTACTTC. Protein: CASRGTQSSYEQYF.

V usage is TRBV5-1 and J usage is TRBJ2-7; 9 bases are a match to TRBD1. CDR3 size: 14 residues. Germline V gene lookup returns CDR1 SGHRS and CDR2 YFSETQ. Unmatched junction bases numbered 7, after V lost 4 bases and J lost 5 bases. CDR3 bases: TGCGCCAGCAGCCGTTGGACAGGGGACGACGAGCAGTACTTC. Amino acid sequence: CASSRWTGDDEQYF. Looking up the rest from reference TRBV5-1 and TRBJ2-7 gives the full variable domain: KAGVTQTPRYLIKTRGQQVTLSCSPISGHRSVSWYQQTPGQGLQFLFEYFSETQRNKGNFPGRFSGRQFSNSRSEMNVSTLELGDSALYLCASSRWTGDDEQYFGPGTRLTVT.

The chain links TRBV6-5 to TRBJ1-4, with TRBD1 matching over 8 bases. Germline V gene sequence: CDR1 MNHEY, CDR2 SVGAGI. CDR3 length: 14 amino acids. V was clipped by 2 bases and J by 8 bases; unmatched bases: 4. CDR3 in DNA: TGTGCCAGCAGTTACGGTCAGGGGGCGGAAAAACTGTTTTTT. It encodes CASSYGQGAEKLFF.

V usage is TRBV19 and J usage is TRBJ1-1; TRBD1 matches 9 bases. Trimming at V came to 5 bases and at J to 4 bases, leaving 8 bases not matched to a gene. The CDR3 contains 15 residues. CDR1 is LNHDA, CDR2 SQIVND, per germline (reference sequence). This chain's CDR3 is CASSSEGQGATEAFF. Written as DNA, the CDR3 is TGTGCCAGTAGTTCAGAGGGACAGGGTGCCACTGAAGCTTTCTTT.

The chain couples TRBV9 to TRBJ2-2; D possibly corresponds to TRBD1 (6 bases). There are 14 residues in the CDR3. Per the germline V gene, CDR1 is SGDLS and CDR2 is YYNGEE. V was clipped by 7 bases and J by 2 bases, with 12 bases between them. The CDR3 region has the DNA TGTGCCAGCTCCCCGGGACAAAACACCGGGGAGCTGTTTTTT. Its translation is CASSPGQNTGELFF.

This rearrangement joins TRBV11-3 to TRBJ1-1; possible D gene TRBD1, 5 bases. CDR3 length equals 14 residues. Germline CDR1 is SGHNT and CDR2 is YENEEA. Deletions cut 5 bases from V and 2 bases from J, with 12 bases between. The CDR3, as DNA: TGTGCCAGCAGCCAGAACCAGGGTAACACTGAAGCTTTCTTT. Its protein is CASSQNQGNTEAFF. The full variable domain, its missing parts supplied by reference TRBV11-3 and TRBJ1-1, is EAGVVQSPRYKIIEKKQPVAFWCNPISGHNTLYWYLQNLGQGPELLIRYENEEAVDDSQLPKDRFSAERLKGVDSTLKIQPAELGDSAVYLCASSQNQGNTEAFFGQGTRLTVV.

The V call is TRBV19, the J call TRBJ1-1, with 7 nucleotides matching TRBD1. Trimming removed 5 bases from V and 6 bases from J; junction bases left unmatched: 3. Germline V gene data show CDR1 as LNHDA and CDR2 as SQIVND (reference sequence). The CDR3 extends over 12 amino acids. CDR3 amino acids: CASSLRGAEAFF. The DNA for the CDR3 is TGTGCCAGTAGTCTCAGGGGGGCTGAAGCTTTCTTT.

This sequence joins TRBV19 and TRBJ2-3; TRBD2 matches at 9 bases. J was trimmed by 2 bases and V by 7 bases; bases with no gene match: 4. Germline V gene sequence: CDR1 LNHDA, CDR2 SQIVND (reference sequence). This CDR3 has 14 amino acids. CDR3 nucleotides: TGTGCCAGTACTAGCGGGACGACCACAGATACGCAGTATTTT. It yields the protein CASTSGTTTDTQYF. The full variable domain, rest sourced from reference TRBV19 and TRBJ2-3, is DGGITQSPKYLFRKEGQNVTLSCEQNLNHDAMYWYRQDPGQGLRLIYYSQIVNDFQKGDIAEGYSVSREKKESFPLTVTSAQKNPTAFYLCASTSGTTTDTQYFGPGTRLTVL.

The rearrangement links TRBV7-9 to TRBJ1-2; D may be TRBD1 (6 bases). This CDR3 has 15 residues. Germline CDR1 reads SEHNR; CDR2 reads FQNEAQ (reference sequence). Trimming pared 5 bases from V and 3 bases from J, leaving 16 bases between. CDR3 nucleotide sequence: TGTGCCAGCAGCAATCGACAGGTTGTCGACTATGGCTACACCTTC. Translated: CASSNRQVVDYGYTF.

This chain uses TRBV7-2 with TRBJ2-7; 7 bases align to TRBD2. Germline V CDR1 and CDR2: SGHTA, FQGNSA. The CDR3 has 14 amino acids. The J segment lost 0 bases and the V segment lost 8 bases, leaving 7 bases of the junction unmatched. The CDR3 DNA reads TGTGCCAGCGGGGAGGGGATTTTCTCCTACGAGCAGTACTTC. Translated: CASGEGIFSYEQYF.

The V and J genes are TRBV7-8 and TRBJ1-6; 8 nucleotides align to TRBD1. CDR1 and CDR2 (germline): SGHVS, FQNEAQ. The CDR3 consists of 17 residues. V lost 1 base, J lost 1 base, and 3 bases stayed unmatched. The CDR3 bases are TGTGCCAGCAGCTTAGGAGACAGGGGTTCCTATAATTCACCCCTCCACTTT. It is translated as CASSLGDRGSYNSPLHF.